The 5 T cell receptor beta chains in this list originate from one sample, sequenced in a study of blood T cells in healthy people across ages. Using a J-beta primer mix together with a sample-barcoded 5' primer, a second PCR was run for about 7 to 12 cycles. Via MiXCR, TCRdb re-called the 5' RACE reads, giving one row per CDR3 protein. The table lists about 1.4 million distinct CDR3 sequences, 55% to 75% of them singletons. Specimen: blood. The receptors shown here come from a man between 18 and 35 years old in good health.

The chain combines TRBV29-1 with TRBJ2-4; 9 bases match TRBD2. CDR3 length equals 12 residues. Germline trimming cut 1 base from V and 13 bases from J; bases unmatched to any gene: 5. Germline CDR1 is SQVTM and CDR2 is ANQGSEA. As DNA, the CDR3 is TGCAGCGTTGAAGGGACTAGCGAGGAGCAGTACTTC. This codes for CSVEGTSEEQYF.

This clonotype came up a few times. The chain has TRBV29-1 and TRBJ2-4, with D possibly being TRBD1 (6 bases). Between the trimmed V and J ends, which lost 3 bases and 6 bases, there was a span of 15 bases. The CDR3 consists of 14 residues. Germline lookup yields CDR1 SQVTM and CDR2 ANQGSEA. CDR3 sequence reads: CSVDVTGHGNIQYF. CDR3 sequence (DNA): TGCAGCGTTGATGTCACGGGACACGGAAACATTCAGTACTTC.

The chain is built from TRBV21-1 and TRBJ1-2; the table's TRBD1 call for D was not verified on the DNA. TRBV21-1 constitutes a pseudogene. The CDR3 is 16 residues long. Here the CDR3 reads CASSKGNRGSNYGYTF. The CDR3 nucleotides are TGTGCCAGCAGCAAAGGGAACAGGGGGTCTAACTATGGCTACACCTTC.

This rearrangement joins TRBV4-3 to TRBJ1-3; TRBD1 might be the D (6 bases). The V and J ends lost 4 bases and 7 bases respectively, with 17 bases between them. This CDR3 region has 15 residues. Looked up from germline, CDR1 is LGHNA and CDR2 is YSLEER. This chain's CDR3 is CASSPSAGVANTIYF. The CDR3 DNA is TGCGCCAGCAGCCCCTCGGCAGGGGTTGCGAACACCATATATTTT.

This chain connects TRBV2 to TRBJ2-3; a weak D match, TRBD2 (5 bases). The CDR3 totals 15 residues. The germline V gene encodes CDR1 SNHLY and CDR2 FYNNEI. V was cut by 2 bases and J by 4 bases, with 13 bases left in between. As DNA, the CDR3 is TGTGCCAGCAGTGAATCCCCTCGAGGGTCAGATACGCAGTATTTT. Translating it yields CASSESPRGSDTQYF.